These 23 T cell receptor beta chains were all obtained from the same sample, sequenced in a study of PD-1 blockade in classical Hodgkin lymphoma. With no exception, relapse followed autologous stem cell transplantation in all patients, and brentuximab vedotin exposure varied. This table comes from immunoSEQ multiplex PCR, and its TCRdb copy is limited to in-frame clones, with some not included. This table has 20,000 or so clones, about 85% appearing once. The source was peripheral blood mononuclear cells (PBMCs), collected before the second cycle of nivolumab. These TCRs come from a human donor with classical Hodgkin lymphoma.

The CDR3 here is CASSLGGNQRAFF. CDR3 in DNA: TGTGCCAGCAGTTTAGGGGGGAACCAACGGGCTTTCTTT. The chain employs TRBV27 and TRBJ1-1; possible D gene TRBD1, 5 bases. Trimming removed 2 bases at V and 11 bases at J, with 15 bases between. Germline V gene sequence: CDR1 MNHEY, CDR2 SMNVEV (reference sequence). CDR3 length: 13 amino acids.

This clone was observed a few times. The chain couples TRBV6-1 to TRBJ2-7; the match to TRBD1 covers 8 bases. The germline gives CDR1 MNHNS, CDR2 SASEGT. This CDR3 is 15 amino acids long. The V and J ends lost 6 bases and 2 bases, in that order; junction bases with no gene match: 9. CDR3 residues: CASRSAGQGAYEQYF. The CDR3 bases are TGTGCCAGCAGGTCGGCCGGACAGGGAGCCTACGAGCAGTACTTC.

The chain carries TRBV5-4 and TRBJ2-1; TRBD2 agrees at 10 bases. V lost 3 bases and J lost 5; bases outside the gene matches: 5. The CDR3 totals 15 residues. Germline values: CDR1 SGHNT, CDR2 YYREEE (reference sequence). For the CDR3, the DNA is TGTGCCAGCAGCTCTCTACTAGCGGGAAACAATGAGCAGTTCTTC. Its protein product is CASSSLLAGNNEQFF.

The rearrangement links TRBV6-5 to TRBJ2-7; 12 bases are a match to TRBD2. The CDR3 covers 14 residues. Germline CDR1 is MNHEY and CDR2 is SVGAGI. V shed 7 bases, J shed 5 bases, and the junction held 6 bases outside the gene matches. The CDR3 sequence is CASKTSGSLNEQYF. Here the CDR3 DNA reads TGTGCCAGCAAGACTAGCGGGAGTCTAAACGAGCAGTACTTC.

J is TRBJ1-5 and V is TRBV19, with unresolved D. Trimming shortened V by 6 bases and J by 1 base, and 10 bases separated the two germline ends. There are 14 residues in the CDR3. Germline loops: CDR1 LNHDA, CDR2 SQIVND (reference sequence). CDR3 in DNA: TGTGCCAGTAGGCGGTTGCAAAGCAATCAGCCCCAGCATTTT. Its translation: CASRRLQSNQPQHF.

The chain couples TRBV27 to TRBJ2-7; 11 positions agree with TRBD1. With V trimmed by 5 bases and J by 4 bases, 7 bases remained unmatched. The CDR3 is 15 residues long. Germline V gene data show CDR1 as MNHEY and CDR2 as SMNVEV (reference sequence). The CDR3 reads CASSPRDRGWYEQYF. The CDR3 DNA is TGTGCCAGCAGTCCCCGGGACAGGGGGTGGTACGAGCAGTACTTC.

CDR3 region: CASSGYGGAGGGKNIQYF. In nucleotides, the CDR3 is TGTGCCAGCAGCGGCTACGGGGGCGCAGGTGGGGGCAAAAACATTCAGTACTTC. The rearrangement joins TRBV9 to TRBJ2-4; tentatively, D is TRBD1 or TRBD2 (6 bases each). The CDR3 length is 18 residues. Trimming removed 3 bases from V and 3 bases from J, with 22 bases in between. Germline values: CDR1 SGDLS, CDR2 YYNGEE.

The chain couples TRBV18 to TRBJ1-5, with a weak D call TRBD1 (6 bases). This CDR3 has 14 amino acids. With 6 bases removed from V and 4 bases from J, the gap between germline ends came to 13 bases. Looked up from germline, CDR1 is KGHSH and CDR2 is LQKENI. The CDR3 loop is CASSSGTQNQPQHF. The CDR3 nucleotides are TGTGCCAGCTCGTCCGGGACACAGAATCAGCCCCAGCATTTT.

The chain joins TRBV29-1 to TRBJ2-1; possible D gene TRBD2, 5 bases. This CDR3 has 10 residues. Per the germline V gene, CDR1 is SQVTM and CDR2 is ANQGSEA. V was trimmed by 4 bases and J by 12 bases, leaving 10 bases between them. Written as DNA, the CDR3 is TGCAGCGTTGCTACGGACTCGCAGTTCTTC. Translated, it gives CSVATDSQFF.

The chain uses TRBV7-9 and TRBJ2-7; TRBD1 agrees at 10 bases. This CDR3 region has 15 residues. Germline V gene lookup returns CDR1 SEHNR and CDR2 FQNEAQ (reference sequence). Unmatched junction bases numbered 11, after V lost 5 bases and J lost 7 bases. The CDR3 loop reads CASSQGTGAAEEQYF. In DNA form, the CDR3 reads TGTGCCAGCAGCCAGGGGACAGGGGCGGCGGAGGAGCAGTACTTC. The whole variable domain, filled in from reference TRBV7-9 and TRBJ2-7, reads DTGVSQNPRHKITKRGQNVTFRCDPISEHNRLYWYRQTLGQGPEFLTYFQNEAQLEKSRLLSDRFSAERPKGSFSTLEIQRTEQGDSAMYLCASSQGTGAAEEQYFGPGTRLTVT.

This clone was found a few times. V usage is TRBV5-1 and J usage is TRBJ1-1; no reliable D call. V dropped 1 base and J dropped 3 bases, with 7 bases sitting between them. Germline V gives CDR1 SGHRS, CDR2 YFSETQ. The CDR3 spans 13 residues. CDR3 loop: CASSLSSHTEAFF. CDR3 nucleotide sequence: TGCGCCAGCAGCTTGTCCTCGCACACTGAAGCTTTCTTT.

The rearrangement joins TRBV4-3 to TRBJ2-1, with 15 bases that match TRBD2. The germline V gene encodes CDR1 LGHNA and CDR2 YSLEER. The CDR3 is 19 residues long. J gave up 2 bases and V 1 base, and 6 bases lay outside the gene matches. This CDR3 reads CASSQGGLAGGLAYNEQFF. The CDR3 DNA reads as TGCGCCAGCAGCCAAGGCGGACTAGCGGGAGGGCTTGCCTACAATGAGCAGTTCTTC.

V gene TRBV5-4 combines with J gene TRBJ2-7, with TRBD2 matching over 7 bases. The J segment lost 4 bases and the V segment lost 4 bases, leaving 11 bases of the junction unmatched. The length of the CDR3 is 15 residues. Germline CDR1 and CDR2: SGHNT and YYREEE (reference sequence). In DNA, the CDR3 is TGTGCCAGCAGCGTTGGGCCCGGCGGGAGTTACGAGCAGTACTTC. As protein: CASSVGPGGSYEQYF. Combining the CDR3 with reference TRBV5-4 and TRBJ2-7 gives the whole variable domain ETGVTQSPTHLIKTRGQQVTLRCSSQSGHNTVSWYQQALGQGPQFIFQYYREEENGRGNFPPRFSGLQFPNYSSELNVNALELDDSALYLCASSVGPGGSYEQYFGPGTRLTVT.

Only a few counts were recorded for this clone. CDR3 DNA: TGTGCCAGCAGCTTAGATGTGGCGGTCACCGGGGAGCTGTTTTTT. Residues: CASSLDVAVTGELFF. The V call is TRBV7-2, the J call TRBJ2-2, with D hard to call. V was trimmed by 1 base and J by 4 bases, leaving 10 bases between them. Germline CDR1 SGHTA, CDR2 FQGNSA. The CDR3 totals 15 residues.

This clone was counted a single time. Different DNA sequences within this sample yield the same CDR3. The CDR3 sequence: CASSSSGNEQYF. The DNA of the CDR3 is TGTGCCAGCAGCTCGTCGGGGAACGAGCAGTACTTC. The chain uses TRBV5-6 and TRBJ2-7; D is possibly TRBD2 (5 bases). V was pared by 3 bases and J by 5 bases, with 9 bases between. Germline values: CDR1 SGHDT, CDR2 YYEEEE. The CDR3 runs to 12 residues.

This clone appeared a few times. The chain couples TRBV7-9 to TRBJ1-1; no firm D call. The CDR3 runs 13 residues. The V and J ends lost 3 bases and 1 base respectively, with 6 bases between them. Germline V gene data show CDR1 as SEHNR and CDR2 as FQNEAQ (reference sequence). The CDR3 loop is CASSFAENTEAFF. CDR3 coding DNA: TGTGCCAGCAGCTTCGCGGAGAACACTGAAGCTTTCTTT.

J is TRBJ2-1 and V is TRBV7-3; unclear D gene. The CDR3 has 16 amino acids. Germline values: CDR1 SGHTA, CDR2 FQGTGA. The germline V and J ends were trimmed by 2 bases and 0 bases, with 11 bases remaining between them. The CDR3 sequence is CASSLVGDNSYNEQFF. Written as DNA, the CDR3 is TGTGCCAGCAGCTTAGTCGGAGATAACTCCTACAATGAGCAGTTCTTC.

The chain combines TRBV7-7 with TRBJ2-3, with 7 positions matching TRBD2. The CDR3 contains 16 residues. Germline lookup yields CDR1 SSHAT and CDR2 FNYEAQ (reference sequence). The V segment lost 1 base and the J segment 3 bases; nucleotides outside the gene matches: 7. CDR3 sequence: CASSLGASGETDTQYF. CDR3 DNA sequence: TGTGCCAGCAGCTTAGGTGCCAGCGGGGAAACAGATACGCAGTATTTT. Filled out from reference TRBV7-7 and TRBJ2-3, the complete variable domain reads GAGVSQSPRYKVTKRGQDVTLRCDPISSHATLYWYQQALGQGPEFLTYFNYEAQPDKSGLPSDRFSAERPEGSISTLTIQRTEQRDSAMYRCASSLGASGETDTQYFGPGTRLTVL.

The CDR3, as DNA: TGTGCCAGCAGGTCTGGGGGGGATGGGCCCTGGGATACGCAGTATTTT. This encodes CASRSGGDGPWDTQYF. The rearrangement joins TRBV27 to TRBJ2-3, with 7 positions matching TRBD2. Per the germline V gene, CDR1 is MNHEY and CDR2 is SMNVEV (reference sequence). CDR3 length: 16 residues. V shed 6 bases and J 6 bases; nucleotides not matched to a gene: 15.

The genes are TRBV5-6 and TRBJ2-7; D gene uncertain. CDR3 length equals 14 residues. Germline lookup yields CDR1 SGHDT and CDR2 YYEEEE. Trimming removed 0 bases from V and 0 bases from J, with 7 bases in between. The CDR3 protein is CASSLDFSSYEQYF. The DNA of the CDR3 is TGTGCCAGCAGCTTGGACTTTAGCTCCTACGAGCAGTACTTC.

The genes are TRBV5-1 and TRBJ2-1; 10 bases match TRBD2. Germline loops: CDR1 SGHRS, CDR2 YFSETQ. The CDR3 spans 15 residues. After removal of 1 base from V and 9 bases from J, the junction contained 7 bases not matched to a gene. DNA of the CDR3: TGCGCCAGCAGCTTGTTGGCTAGCGGGAGTGGTGAGCAGTTCTTC. Its protein is CASSLLASGSGEQFF.

This rearrangement joins TRBV7-3 to TRBJ2-4; the D is unclear. The germline gives CDR1 SGHTA, CDR2 FQGTGA. V was clipped by 5 bases and J by 0 bases, with 14 bases between them. There are 16 residues in the CDR3. The CDR3 loop is CASSPDGSLAKNIQYF. The CDR3 nucleotides read TGTGCCAGCAGCCCTGACGGGTCCCTAGCCAAAAACATTCAGTACTTC.

The CDR3 reads CASSVPPGHNEQFF. The CDR3 bases are TGTGCCAGCAGTGTTCCCCCGGGGCACAATGAGCAGTTCTTC. V and J are TRBV25-1 and TRBJ2-1; D may match TRBD1 or TRBD2 (5 bases each). With 4 bases removed from V and 5 bases from J, the gap between germline ends came to 12 bases. The CDR3 spans 14 residues. Germline CDR1 and CDR2: MGHDK and SYGVNS.